This T cell receptor beta chain was sequenced during a study of blood T cell repertoires in COVID-19. Germline CDR1 MNHEY, CDR2 SVGAGI. The CDR3 loop spans 15 amino acids. The ends lost 5 bases at V and 2 bases at J; junction bases unmatched: 6. The repertoire was sequenced with immunoSEQ multiplex PCR; TCRdb's copy has only in-frame clones and lacks some. The sample includes about 120,000 clones, approximately 80% of them seen just once. The rearrangement uses TRBV6-5 and TRBJ1-5; 7 positions agree with TRBD1. Sequencing input: peripheral blood. This receptor was taken from a woman of 80 years or more with acute or convalescent COVID-19. The CDR3 DNA follows: TGTGCCAGCAGTCGAGGGGGCGCGGGCAATCAGCCCCAGCATTTT. It is translated as CASSRGGAGNQPQHF.